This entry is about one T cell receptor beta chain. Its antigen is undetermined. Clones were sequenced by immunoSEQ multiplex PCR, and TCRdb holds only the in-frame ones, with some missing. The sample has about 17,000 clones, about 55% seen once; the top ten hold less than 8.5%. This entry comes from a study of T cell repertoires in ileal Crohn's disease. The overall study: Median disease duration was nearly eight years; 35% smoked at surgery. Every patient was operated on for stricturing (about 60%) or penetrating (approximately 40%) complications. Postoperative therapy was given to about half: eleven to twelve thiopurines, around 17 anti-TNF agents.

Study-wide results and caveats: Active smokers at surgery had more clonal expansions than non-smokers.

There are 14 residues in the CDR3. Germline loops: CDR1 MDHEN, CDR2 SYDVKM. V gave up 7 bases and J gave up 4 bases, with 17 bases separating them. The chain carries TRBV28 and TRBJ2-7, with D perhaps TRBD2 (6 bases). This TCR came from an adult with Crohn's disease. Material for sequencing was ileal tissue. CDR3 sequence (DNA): TGTGCCAGCACCGCCCCTGGGGGGAAGTACGAGCAGTACTTC. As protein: CASTAPGGKYEQYF.